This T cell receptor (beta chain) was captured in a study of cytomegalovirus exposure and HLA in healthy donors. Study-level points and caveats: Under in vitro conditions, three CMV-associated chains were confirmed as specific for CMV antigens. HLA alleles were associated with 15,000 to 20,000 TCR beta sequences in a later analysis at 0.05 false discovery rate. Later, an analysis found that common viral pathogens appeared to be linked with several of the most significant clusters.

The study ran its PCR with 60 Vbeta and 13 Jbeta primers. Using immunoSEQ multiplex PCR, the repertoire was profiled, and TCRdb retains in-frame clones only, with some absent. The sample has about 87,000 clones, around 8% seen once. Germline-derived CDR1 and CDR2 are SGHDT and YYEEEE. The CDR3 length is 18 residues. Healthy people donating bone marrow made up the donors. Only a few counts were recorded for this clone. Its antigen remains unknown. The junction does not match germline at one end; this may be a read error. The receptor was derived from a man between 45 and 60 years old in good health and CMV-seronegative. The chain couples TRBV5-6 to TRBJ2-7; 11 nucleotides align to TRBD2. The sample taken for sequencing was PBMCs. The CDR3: CASSHGLAGPLLFDERYF. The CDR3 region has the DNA TGTGCCAGCAGCCACGGACTAGCGGGTCCCTTATTATTCGACGAGCGGTACTTC. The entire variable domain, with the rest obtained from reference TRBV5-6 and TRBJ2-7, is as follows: DAGVTQSPTHLIKTRGQQVTLRCSPKSGHDTVSWYQQALGQGPQFIFQYYEEEERQRGNFPDRFSGHQFPNYSSELNVNALLLGDSALYLCASSHGLAGPLLFDERYFGPGTRLTVT.